Sequencing of this TCR beta chain was carried out in a study of blood T cells in healthy people across ages. Points on this clonotype: This sequence may be a read error, since a much larger clone differs from it by one base.

A second about 6 to 12 cycle PCR used barcoded and J-beta primers. Samples each returned at least 2.5 million CDR3-containing paired-end reads. MiXCR, run by TCRdb on the 5' RACE reads, gives a single entry per CDR3 protein. The sample carries 1.5 million to 2 million distinct CDR3 sequences, over 25% recorded once. CDR3 length equals 14 residues. Per the germline V gene, CDR1 is MNHEY and CDR2 is SMNVEV (reference sequence). The sequenced sample was blood. The sequence came from a woman aged 25 to 45 in good health. The chain employs TRBV27 and TRBJ2-1, with D tentatively TRBD1 or TRBD2 (6 bases each). CDR3 nucleotide sequence: TGTGCCATCAGTTTCTGGGGGGCGCGTAATGAGCAGTTCTTC. This encodes CAISFWGARNEQFF.